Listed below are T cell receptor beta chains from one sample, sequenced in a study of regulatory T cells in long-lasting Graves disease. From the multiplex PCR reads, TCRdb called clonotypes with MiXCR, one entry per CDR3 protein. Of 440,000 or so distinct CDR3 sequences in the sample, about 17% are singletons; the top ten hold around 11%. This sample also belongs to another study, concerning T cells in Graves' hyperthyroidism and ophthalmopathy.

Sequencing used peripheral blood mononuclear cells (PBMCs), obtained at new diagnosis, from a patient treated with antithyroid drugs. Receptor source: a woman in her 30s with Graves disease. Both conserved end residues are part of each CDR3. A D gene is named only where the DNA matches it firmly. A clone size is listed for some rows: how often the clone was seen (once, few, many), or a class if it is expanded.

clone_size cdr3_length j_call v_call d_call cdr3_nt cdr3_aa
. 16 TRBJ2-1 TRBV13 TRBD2 TGTGCCAGCAGCTTACGGAGGCTAGCGGGGCTCAATGAGCAGTTCTTC CASSLRRLAGLNEQFF
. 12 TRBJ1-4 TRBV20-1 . TGCAGTGCTAGACAGGGAGGCGAAAAACTGTTTTTT CSARQGGEKLFF
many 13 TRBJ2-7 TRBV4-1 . TGTGCCAGCAGTCAAGCGGTTTCCTACGAGCAGTACTTC CASSQAVSYEQYF
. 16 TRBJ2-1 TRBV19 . TGTGCCAGTAGTATCCGCGGAGACAGCTCCTACAATGGGCAGTTCTTC CASSIRGDSSYNGQFF
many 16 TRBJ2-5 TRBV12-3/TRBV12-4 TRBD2 TGTGCCAGCAATCTAGCGGGAGGGCCCAGCCAAGAGACCCAGTACTTC CASNLAGGPSQETQYF
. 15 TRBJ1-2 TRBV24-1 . TGTGCCACCAGTGACCCGGCTGGGGGGAACTATGGCTACACCTTC CATSDPAGGNYGYTF
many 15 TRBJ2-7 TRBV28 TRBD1 TGTGCCAGCAGTGACCGGACAGGGATGAGGAACGAGCAGTACTTC CASSDRTGMRNEQYF
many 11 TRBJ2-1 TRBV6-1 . TGTGCCAGCGGACTTGGGGGTGAGCAGTTCTTC CASGLGGEQFF
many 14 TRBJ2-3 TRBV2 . TGTGCCAGCAGTGAAAGGACCCCCGGGGATACGCAGTATTTT CASSERTPGDTQYF
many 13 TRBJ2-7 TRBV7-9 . TGTGCCAGCACCATTCCCTCCAGCTACGAGCAGTACTTC CASTIPSSYEQYF
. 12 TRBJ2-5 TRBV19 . TGTGCCAGTAACAGGATTGGGGAGACCCAGTACTTC CASNRIGETQYF
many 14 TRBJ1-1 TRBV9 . TGTGCCAGCAGCGTAGACAGCCGCGGCACTGAAGCTTTCTTT CASSVDSRGTEAFF
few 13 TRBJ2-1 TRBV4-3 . TGCGCCAGCAGCCAAGATAGGGCTATTGAGCAGTTCTTC CASSQDRAIEQFF
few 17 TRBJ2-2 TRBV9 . TGTGCCAGCAGCTTCACACCCCACAGGGCTGACACCGGGGAGCTGTTTTTT CASSFTPHRADTGELFF
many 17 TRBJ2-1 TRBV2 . TGTGCCAGTAGCCAGGGGCGGGAGTCTTACCCGTACAATGAGCAGTTCTTC CASSQGRESYPYNEQFF
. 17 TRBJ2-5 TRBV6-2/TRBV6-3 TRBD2 TGTGCCAGCAGTTACGCGAGGACTAGCGGCTATCAAGAGACCCAGTACTTC CASSYARTSGYQETQYF
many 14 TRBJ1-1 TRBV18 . TGTGCCAGCTCAAAGGGGGGGCCGAACACTGAAGCTTTCTTT CASSKGGPNTEAFF
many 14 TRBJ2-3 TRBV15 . TGTGCCACCAGCGGGGGCACTAGCACAGATACGCAGTATTTT CATSGGTSTDTQYF
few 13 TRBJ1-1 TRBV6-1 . TGTGCCAGCTCTGAACACGGGAGCACTGAAGCTTTCTTT CASSEHGSTEAFF
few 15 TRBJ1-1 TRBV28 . TGTGCCAGCAGGGGCCGGGGGGTCGAGGGCACTGAAGCTTTCTTT CASRGRGVEGTEAFF
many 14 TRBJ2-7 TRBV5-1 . TGCGCCAGCAGCTTACAAGGACGGGACTACGAGCAGTACTTC CASSLQGRDYEQYF
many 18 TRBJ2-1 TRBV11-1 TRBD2 TGTGCCAGCAGCTTAGTGATCGGTGGGAGGGTAATGTACAATGAGCAGTTCTTC CASSLVIGGRVMYNEQFF
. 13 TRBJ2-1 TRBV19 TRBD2 TGTGCCAGTGCCGGGACTAGCGGCAATGAGCAGTTCTTC CASAGTSGNEQFF